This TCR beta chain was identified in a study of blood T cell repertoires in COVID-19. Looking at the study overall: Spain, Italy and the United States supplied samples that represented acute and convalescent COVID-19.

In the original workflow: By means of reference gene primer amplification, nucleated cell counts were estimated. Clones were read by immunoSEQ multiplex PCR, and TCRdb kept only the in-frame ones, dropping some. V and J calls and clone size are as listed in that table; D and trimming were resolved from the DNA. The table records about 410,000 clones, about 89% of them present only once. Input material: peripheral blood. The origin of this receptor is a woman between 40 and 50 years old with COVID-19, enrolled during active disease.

CDR3 loop: CASSLSAYVSDEQFF. The CDR3 region has the DNA TGTGCCAGCAGTTTATCTGCCTACGTAAGCGATGAGCAGTTCTTC. The rearrangement links TRBV27 to TRBJ2-1; no reliable D call. The CDR3 loop spans 15 amino acids. CDR1 is MNHEY, CDR2 SMNVEV, per germline (reference sequence). V lost 0 bases to trimming and J lost 8 bases, with 14 bases between them.